The sequence of this T cell receptor beta chain was determined in a study of T-cell memory formation after mild COVID-19. The study, taken as a whole, reports: Pre-infection memory carried some responding clones, suggesting that cross-reactive memory joined. CD4/CD8 balance characterized clones contracting day 15 to 85, and CD4+ skew characterized later expanders. Those CD4+ clones that contracted were mainly in CM and EM (CD8+ ones in EMRA).

This CDR3 has 15 residues. V shed 4 bases, J shed 8 bases, and the junction held 12 bases outside the gene matches. Germline CDR1 reads SGDLS; CDR2 reads YYNGEE. 5'RACE primed from the constant segment yielded TCR alpha and TCR beta cDNA libraries bearing sample barcodes and UMIs. TCRdb reanalysed the 5' RACE reads using MiXCR and keeps one entry per CDR3 protein. The sample includes about 420,000 distinct CDR3 sequences, 20% to 25% of them seen just once. With respect to this clonotype: Antigen unknown.

This TCR came from an adult woman who had mild COVID-19 (a few samples of this study predate the infection). Cell type and time point are not known. The rearrangement joins TRBV9 to TRBJ2-1; 7 bases align to TRBD2. Sample: PBMCs or a T cell subset sorted from them (not recorded which). The CDR3 DNA is TGTGCCAGCAGCCTAGCGGAGCCGGGGGGAGATGAGCAGTTCTTC. This encodes CASSLAEPGGDEQFF.